This TCR beta chain was obtained from a study of T cell repertoires in cytomegalovirus infection. About the research overall: Public TCR beta signature analysis indicated the presence of both CMV infection and matching HLA type.

Trimming removed 2 bases from V and 2 bases from J, with 7 bases in between. Germline V gene data show CDR1 as MNHEY and CDR2 as SVGEGT. The CDR3 is made up of 14 amino acids. One entry per CDR3 protein, called by TCRdb with MiXCR from the reads. The sample contains 250,000 or so distinct CDR3 sequences, 15% to 20% of which appear only once. Regarding this clonotype: Its antigen is still unknown.

Study results and caveats: HLA-C-restricted CMV clonotypes gave the most frequent clonotype in two of eight donors. There were carriers of CMV plus the relevant HLA, and cumulative public TCR beta family frequency identified them.

What was sequenced was CD8+ T cells from PBMCs. This clonotype originated in a human donor in good health (CMV status not recorded). Some clones in this sample may be carry-over from other donors' samples. V is TRBV6-2 or TRBV6-3 and J is TRBJ1-5; D uncertain. CDR3 in amino acids: CASSYHDGNQPQHF. For the CDR3, the DNA is TGTGCCAGCAGTTACCACGACGGCAATCAGCCCCAGCATTTT.